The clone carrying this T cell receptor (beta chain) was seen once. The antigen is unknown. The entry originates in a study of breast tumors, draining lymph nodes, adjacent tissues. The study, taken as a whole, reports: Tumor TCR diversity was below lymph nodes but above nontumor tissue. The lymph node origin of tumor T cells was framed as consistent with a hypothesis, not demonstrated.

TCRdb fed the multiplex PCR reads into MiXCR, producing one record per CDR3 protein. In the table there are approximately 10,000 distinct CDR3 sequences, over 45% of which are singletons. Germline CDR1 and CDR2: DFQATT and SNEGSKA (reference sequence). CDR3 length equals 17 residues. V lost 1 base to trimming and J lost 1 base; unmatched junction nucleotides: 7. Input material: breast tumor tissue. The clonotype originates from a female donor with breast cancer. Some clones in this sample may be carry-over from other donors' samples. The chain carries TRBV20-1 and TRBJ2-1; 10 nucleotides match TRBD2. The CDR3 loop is CSARVASGGSSYNEQFF. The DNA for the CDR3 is TGCAGTGCTAGAGTCGCTAGCGGGGGCTCTTCCTACAATGAGCAGTTCTTC.